Reported below is one TCR beta chain. Its cognate antigen is unknown. The trim removed 5 bases at V and 11 bases at J, leaving 15 bases unmatched. There are 16 residues in the CDR3. Germline V gene lookup returns CDR1 SGHVS and CDR2 FQNEAQ. This entry belongs to a study of OX40 agonist ivuxolimab in advanced cancers. Study at large: Every 2 weeks, ivuxolimab was infused into the patients intravenously at between 0.01 and 10 mg/kg. Study findings and constraints: Expanded clones were, on average, more numerous among CD8+ T cells than CD4+. Among the lowest peripheral clonal expansion occurred in 0.1-3.0 mg/kg partial responders.

The protocol was immunoSEQ multiplex PCR, while the TCRdb copy is restricted to in-frame clones and leaves out a portion. The sample lists about 50,000 clones; more than 75% were seen once. This chain links TRBV7-8 with TRBJ2-5; 12 bases agree with TRBD2. This receptor was identified in an adult with an advanced solid tumor such as melanoma, head and neck, liver or kidney cancer. The sequences come from CD4+ or CD8+ T cells sorted from blood, collected in a trial of the OX40 agonist ivuxolimab. The DNA for the CDR3 is TGTGCCAGCAGCCCCGGCTCCGGGACTAGCGGGCTAGAGCAGTACTTC. Translated: CASSPGSGTSGLEQYF.